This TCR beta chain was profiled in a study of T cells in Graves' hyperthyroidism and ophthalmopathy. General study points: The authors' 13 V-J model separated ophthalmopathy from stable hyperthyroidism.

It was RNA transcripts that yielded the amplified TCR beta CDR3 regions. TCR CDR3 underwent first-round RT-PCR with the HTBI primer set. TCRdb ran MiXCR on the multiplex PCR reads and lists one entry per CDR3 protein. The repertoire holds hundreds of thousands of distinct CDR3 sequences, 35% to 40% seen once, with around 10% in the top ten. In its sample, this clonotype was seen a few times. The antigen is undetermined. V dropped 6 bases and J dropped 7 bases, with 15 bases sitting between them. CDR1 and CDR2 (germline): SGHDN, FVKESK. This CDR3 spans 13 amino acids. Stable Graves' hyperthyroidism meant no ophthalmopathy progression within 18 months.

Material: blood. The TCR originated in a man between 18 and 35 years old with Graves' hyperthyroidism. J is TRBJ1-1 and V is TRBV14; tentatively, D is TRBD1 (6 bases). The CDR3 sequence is CASRDPGQYEAFF. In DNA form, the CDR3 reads TGTGCCAGCAGAGACCCCGGACAGTATGAAGCTTTCTTT.